This T cell receptor (beta chain) was sequenced during a study of T cell responses to AZD1222 COVID-19 vaccine. Trimming pared 6 bases from V and 2 bases from J, leaving 9 bases between. The CDR3 sequence is 13 residues long. In germline, CDR1 is KGHDR, CDR2 SFDVKD. Sequencing was performed with immunoSEQ multiplex PCR; in TCRdb, only in-frame clones are kept and a portion is missing. The table includes 7,500 to 9,500 clones, 85% to 90% detected once. Points from the study as a whole: Recipients of two AZD1222 doses showed rising Spike-specific TCR breadth and depth.

Notes on this clone: Its antigen remains unknown.

The V gene is TRBV24-1, the J gene TRBJ1-1; D call uncertain. The sample in question was peripheral blood, obtained 28 days after the second AZD1222 dose. The sequence derives from an adult who received the AZD1222 COVID-19 vaccine. CDR3 in amino acids: CATSPGLNTEAFF. CDR3 bases: TGTGCCACCAGTCCGGGCCTAAACACTGAAGCTTTCTTT.